This TCR beta chain originates from a study of metastatic and nonmetastatic thyroid tumors. Study context: The comparison covered peripheral blood and tumor or nodule tissue in malignant and benign thyroid patients.

This clone was seen at least ten times. TCRdb ran MiXCR on the PCR reads. The repertoire holds 40,000 to 45,000 clones, with 3.2% as singletons. There were no patients who had received any treatment before thyroid surgery. Sequenced material: blood. This receptor was identified in a female donor with papillary thyroid cancer or a benign thyroid nodule (not recorded which). Some clones in this sample may be carry-over from other donors' samples.

As DNA, the CDR3 is TGTGCCAGCTCACCAAGTGGACAGGGCTCAACTAATGAAAAACTGTTTTTT. It yields the protein CASSPSGQGSTNEKLFF. V gene TRBV18 combines with J gene TRBJ1-4, with 8 bases fitting TRBD1. The CDR3 is 17 amino acids. V shed 2 bases and J 0 bases; nucleotides not matched to a gene: 5. Germline CDR1 reads KGHSH; CDR2 reads LQKENI.